This is a list of T cell receptor beta chains from one sample in a study of cytomegalovirus exposure and HLA in healthy donors. The table came from immunoSEQ multiplex PCR; TCRdb's copy has only in-frame clones and leaves some out. The table shows 130,000 to 150,000 clones, with around 67% occurring only once. The sequenced material came from PBMCs. The receptors stem from a woman between 18 and 29 years old in good health and CMV-seronegative. The CDR3 runs from the conserved cysteine through the conserved F or W. Only part of the rows carry a size: once, few, many, or a class if the clone is expanded.

13	once	TRBV10-2	TRBJ2-1	CASSERENNEQFF
13	NA	TRBV6-1	TRBJ1-2	CASSELSLLLYTF
14	NA	TRBV9	TRBJ1-3	CASSVARTGNTIYF
13	NA	TRBV5-5	TRBJ2-2	CASSRTTTGELFF
12	NA	TRBV7-3	TRBJ1-1	CASSLQNTEAFF
15	once	TRBV27	TRBJ1-1	CASSLQTGANTEAFF
16	NA	TRBV5-1	TRBJ1-3	CASSLGQGDNGNTIYF
14	NA	TRBV2	TRBJ1-2	CASIVRGRIYGYTF
16	NA	TRBV19	TRBJ2-1	CASSIREGGTRNEQFF
14	NA	TRBV5-4	TRBJ1-1	CASSARQRNTEAFF
14	once	TRBV2	TRBJ1-5	CASIGTGANQPQHF
13	few	TRBV6-6	TRBJ1-2	CASTTQGNYGYTF
13	NA	TRBV7-2	TRBJ1-2	CASSSYRDYGYTF
18	NA	TRBV5-1	TRBJ2-1	CASSLAAGGLLSYNEQFF
16	NA	TRBV7-3	TRBJ1-2	CASSPREDREDYGYTF
16	NA	TRBV5-1	TRBJ2-5	CASSLRPSGNQETQYF
13	NA	TRBV10-3	TRBJ1-1	CAIRELENTEAFF